What follows are 4 T cell receptor beta chains derived from one specimen sequenced in a study of T cell responses to AZD1222 COVID-19 vaccine. Sequencing was performed with immunoSEQ multiplex PCR; in TCRdb, only in-frame clones are kept and a portion is missing. The sample includes roughly 150,000 clones, over 90% of them seen just once. Sequences were derived from peripheral blood, sampled on day 0 of AZD1222 vaccination. Source of these receptors: an adult in good health.

The chain uses TRBV18 and TRBJ1-1, with a possible D match to TRBD1 (6 bases). The CDR3 covers 15 residues. Per germline, CDR1 KGHSH and CDR2 LQKENI. V was clipped by 2 bases and J by 1 base, with 11 bases between them. The CDR3 region has the DNA TGTGCCAGCTCACCAGGGGCAGGGGAGAACACTGAAGCTTTCTTT. It encodes CASSPGAGENTEAFF.

The chain carries TRBV30 and TRBJ2-6; D remains unclear. The CDR3 runs to 15 residues. Trimming shortened V by 1 base and J by 4 bases, and 11 bases separated the two germline ends. Germline V gives CDR1 GTSNPN, CDR2 SVGIG (reference sequence). The CDR3 region is CAWSGGHGGANVLTF. The CDR3 DNA reads TGTGCCTGGAGTGGCGGCCATGGGGGGGCCAACGTCCTGACTTTC.

This sequence joins TRBV6-5 and TRBJ1-4, with 7 nucleotides matching TRBD1. The length of the CDR3 is 15 residues. The germline V gene has CDR1 MNHEY and CDR2 SVGAGI. The J segment lost 10 bases and the V segment lost 6 bases, leaving 14 bases of the junction unmatched. The CDR3: CASRPTGFQIGKLFF. CDR3 DNA sequence: TGTGCCAGCAGGCCGACAGGGTTTCAGATTGGAAAACTGTTTTTT.

V usage is TRBV4-3 and J usage is TRBJ1-3, with a weak D call TRBD1 (6 bases). CDR3 length: 17 residues. V gave up 1 base and J gave up 4 bases, with 17 bases separating them. Germline CDR1 LGHNA, CDR2 YSLEER. CDR3: CASSQVFGSTGGNTIYF. The CDR3 nucleotides are TGCGCCAGCAGCCAAGTGTTTGGTTCGACAGGCGGAAACACCATATATTTT.